Following are 5 T cell receptor beta chains from one sample sequenced in a study of early T cells in non-severe SARS-CoV-2 infection. In TCRdb, the 5' RACE reads were re-called with MiXCR into one record per CDR3 protein. The repertoire holds 45,000 to 60,000 distinct CDR3 sequences, with 9.3% as singletons. The material sequenced was whole blood. These receptors came from an adult who was a healthcare worker with PCR-confirmed SARS-CoV-2 infection or an uninfected control (not recorded which).

This clonotype was seen many times. The CDR3 DNA sequence: TGTGCCAGCAGTTACTCGCCAGGTTGGGATAATTCACCCCTCCACTTT. Translated: CASSYSPGWDNSPLHF. The chain is built from TRBV6-6 and TRBJ1-6; D is uncertain. Trimming cost V 0 bases and J 5 bases, with 11 bases left between them. The CDR3 sequence is 16 residues long. Per the germline V gene, CDR1 is MNHNY and CDR2 is SVGAGI (reference sequence).

The chain employs TRBV19 and TRBJ2-7; D uncertain. The germline CDR1 and CDR2 sequences are LNHDA and SQIVND (reference sequence). Trimming took off 5 bases at V and 6 bases at J, with 14 bases between the two ends. There are 13 residues in the CDR3. CDR3 protein: CASSAARSGEQYF. CDR3 DNA sequence: TGTGCCAGTAGTGCGGCCCGGTCAGGCGAGCAGTACTTC. The full variable domain, with the rest looked up from reference TRBV19 and TRBJ2-7, is DGGITQSPKYLFRKEGQNVTLSCEQNLNHDAMYWYRQDPGQGLRLIYYSQIVNDFQKGDIAEGYSVSREKKESFPLTVTSAQKNPTAFYLCASSAARSGEQYFGPGTRLTVT.

This clonotype was picked up many times. The J gene is TRBJ2-1, the V gene TRBV6-5; D might be TRBD1 (6 bases). Per the germline V gene, CDR1 is MNHEY and CDR2 is SVGAGI. CDR3 length: 12 amino acids. Trimming left V 8 bases short and J 7 bases short, with 12 bases between. As DNA, the CDR3 is TGTGCCAGCGGACAGAGCTCGAATGAGCAGTTCTTC. This translates into CASGQSSNEQFF.

The genes are TRBV3-1 and TRBJ2-6; 7 nucleotides agree with TRBD1. V shed 4 bases and J 0 bases; nucleotides not matched to a gene: 6. From germline, CDR1 is LGHDT and CDR2 YNNKEL (reference sequence). The CDR3 extends over 17 amino acids. The CDR3 coding sequence is TGTGCCAGCAGCCTACTAACAGGGGCCTCTGGGGCCAACGTCCTGACTTTC. Translating gives CASSLLTGASGANVLTF.

In its sample, this clonotype was seen a few times. J is TRBJ2-7 and V is TRBV7-8; 9 bases line up with TRBD2. In germline, CDR1 is SGHVS, CDR2 FQNEAQ. CDR3 size: 14 residues. Unmatched junction bases numbered 2, after V lost 2 bases and J lost 3 bases. CDR3 sequence (DNA): TGTGCCAGCAGCTTATCTAGCGGGGTCTACGAGCAGTACTTC. Translated, it gives CASSLSSGVYEQYF.